The 4 T cell receptor beta chains given below trace back to one sample, sequenced in a study of CD8 T cells in Susac syndrome. RNA amounts of roughly 0.5 to 1 ug underwent reverse transcription with random hexamers. TCRdb called the immunoSEQ multiplex PCR reads again in MiXCR, with one record for every CDR3 protein. The profile shows roughly 130,000 distinct CDR3 sequences, roughly 94% of them singletons. What was sequenced was CD8+ T cells from PBMCs. These receptors all stem from a human donor with Susac syndrome.

CDR3 residues: CASSSPGMDRGVNEQFF. The CDR3 DNA reads TGTGCCAGCAGTTCCCCGGGTATGGACAGGGGGGTGAATGAGCAGTTCTTC. This sequence joins TRBV12-3 or TRBV12-4 and TRBJ2-1; 10 bases match TRBD1. The CDR3 is 17 residues long. Trimming at V came to 4 bases and at J to 7 bases, leaving 13 bases not matched to a gene.

The chain is built from TRBV6-5 and TRBJ2-7; D is perhaps TRBD2 (6 bases). The CDR3 totals 14 residues. Trimming removed 7 bases from V and 6 bases from J, with 19 bases in between. Per the germline V gene, CDR1 is MNHEY and CDR2 is SVGAGI. CDR3 loop: CASTKGFRGGEQYF. The CDR3 DNA follows: TGTGCCAGCACCAAAGGGTTCCGGGGAGGCGAGCAGTACTTC.

Only one count was recorded for this clonotype. V and J are TRBV7-9 and TRBJ2-5; weak D call: TRBD2 (6 bases). Trimming took 10 bases from V and 5 from J, leaving 23 bases between them. Per the germline V gene, CDR1 is SEHNR and CDR2 is FQNEAQ (reference sequence). The CDR3 has 15 residues. The CDR3, as DNA: TGTGCCACCTTCATATCTAGCGCTTTGTGGGAGACCCAGTACTTC. It yields the protein CATFISSALWETQYF.

This clonotype was observed a single time. The J gene is TRBJ1-6, the V gene TRBV12-3 or TRBV12-4; no clear D gene. Trimming pared 1 base from V and 9 bases from J, leaving 7 bases between. The CDR3 extends over 13 amino acids. The CDR3 protein is CASSLGLSSPLHF. The CDR3 DNA is TGTGCCAGCAGTTTAGGGCTCAGTTCACCCCTCCACTTT.